This T cell receptor (beta chain) was sequenced during a study of cytotoxic CD8 clonotypes in ibrutinib-treated CLL (dated by TCRdb to 2020 to 2022). Background for the entire study: In this cohort, 15 or so patients were treatment-naive and more than 9 were relapsed/refractory, while 17 to 18 had unmutated IGHV. Partial responses were observed in approximately 24 patients and complete responses in 2; after a median follow-up of 68 months, remission was maintained in some 14 patients and progression was observed in approximately twelve. Samples at response were collected after a median of about 12 months of treatment, with a range of 6 to 36 months. On average, each sample had a few hundred thousand productive templates and approximately 89,000 productive rearrangements. Of the approximately 86 people in the trial, about 25 had longitudinal samples available. Cryopreserved peripheral blood mononuclear cells were collected before treatment, at response, and at either disease progression or sustained remission. All remission and progressive disease samples were collected while patients were still receiving ibrutinib. The paper's findings and limits, for the study overall: Sampling times were not matched between patients in sustained remission and patients whose disease was progressing, and lymph node repertoires were not examined. Baseline clonality exceeded that of age-matched healthy donors and correlated strongly with circulating CD8+ T-cell counts. Public clonotypes were rare and either shrank or stayed stable during treatment, and the rise in clonality at ibrutinib response reflected expansion of private clonotypes. At ibrutinib response clonality went up, during sustained remission it held steady, and at progression it dropped back toward baseline.

The count of this clone is one. Its antigen is currently not known. The input lacks base qualities; no much larger clone sits a single base away. The germline V gene specifies KGHSH as CDR1 and LQKENI as CDR2. Here V drops 4 bases and J drops 8 bases, and the junction holds 7 bases not matched to any gene. The CDR3 measures 13 amino acids from cysteine to phenylalanine. The sequence is cut down to CDR3 DNA, 39 bases in frame from base 1. Reading the label with the study, this specimen's time point is: about a year on ibrutinib. For TCR beta library preparation, about 2 micrograms of genomic DNA was extracted from cryopreserved PBMCs. Longitudinal blood samples from CLL patients on ibrutinib monotherapy underwent high-throughput TCR beta sequencing. Patients were enrolled in a phase 2 open-label single-center ibrutinib monotherapy trial. The goal of deep resolution MiSeq sequencing was a depth between 1 in 1 million and 1 in 200,000 T cells, and coverage averaged 10x per clonotype. The immunoSEQ hsTCRB Kit was used to generate the TCR beta libraries. Processing in the source paper ran as follows. The data were analyzed with ImmunoSEQ Analyzer and ImmunoSEQ Data Assistant, and V, D and J gene assignments followed IMGT definitions. Clonality, which ranges from 0 to 1, was calculated as one minus the normalized Shannon entropy of productive rearrangement frequencies. Public clonotype analysis was restricted to overrepresented clonotypes comprising at least 0.05% of each patient's repertoire. About twelve repertoires from age-matched healthy donors, obtained from immuneACCESS, served as clonality controls. Drawn from immuneACCESS, this table holds only the in-frame rearrangements with V and J called that TCRdb kept. Clones are partly lost; checked studies trace under half to an unresolved V gene and leave the rest unexplained. That table is the source of V, J and clone size, and D and trimming were worked out from the DNA. In all, the sample holds tens of thousands of clones, and approximately 57% of those were seen once. The ten biggest clones cover around 15% of the sample.

Here the chain combines TRBV18 and TRBJ1-2; 7 central bases correspond to TRBD1. The specimen comprised PBMCs, sampled after 12 months of ibrutinib treatment. This clonotype was obtained from a human donor with chronic lymphocytic leukemia. The nucleotide sequence is TGTGCCAGCTCACGCGACAGGGTAGAAGGCTACACCTTC. It translates to CASSRDRVEGYTF.